A selection of T cell receptor beta chains follows, all from one sample in a study of response to subunit inactivated influenza vaccine. TCRdb independently ran MiXCR on the RT-PCR reads; one entry per CDR3 protein. The sample holds under 200,000 distinct CDR3 sequences; 11% are singletons and the top ten take over 10%. The specimen was non-naive T cells sorted from PBMCs, collected about 40 days after vaccination. Source of these receptors: a man in his fifties or sixties who received an inactivated influenza vaccine. CDR3s include the opening cysteine and the closing phenylalanine or tryptophan. The size field is filled for only some rows; it gives once, few, many or a size class.

few	TRBV20-1	TRBJ1-2	CRPDGDRDADGYTF
NA	TRBV12-3/TRBV12-4	TRBJ2-5	CASSSRGVAETQYF
few	TRBV5-1	TRBJ2-3	CASSALTSGGATDTQYF
NA	TRBV20-1	TRBJ1-4	CSATPGGQNEKLFF
NA	TRBV2	TRBJ2-2	CASSETSGRTGELFF
many	TRBV5-1	TRBJ1-6	CASSSGDSPLHF
few	TRBV11-2	TRBJ2-2	CASSFRGRTGELFF
many	TRBV6-5	TRBJ2-3	CASSSWDTDTQYF
many	TRBV25-1	TRBJ2-1	CASSDTSGVPYNEQFF
once	TRBV3-1	TRBJ1-2	CASSQGQVNYGYTF
many	TRBV2	TRBJ1-1	CASSENPLMNTEAFF
once	TRBV20-1	TRBJ1-2	CSARSAFGQGGFYGYTF
many	TRBV5-6	TRBJ2-2	CASSLGTATGELFF
few	TRBV3-1	TRBJ1-1	CASSPRFGGQGAFF
many	TRBV28	TRBJ2-2	CASNLLAGDTGELFF
NA	TRBV4-2	TRBJ1-6	CASTLGEDSPLHF
many	TRBV7-2	TRBJ2-5	CASSSNAGAETQYF
many	TRBV5-1	TRBJ2-7	CASSLSGAGMSSYEQYF
NA	TRBV7-2	TRBJ2-2	CASSLAIGGITGELFF
many	TRBV5-1	TRBJ2-5	CASSSQTGTKETQYF
NA	TRBV24-1	TRBJ2-5	CATSDSRVGLKGAQYF
NA	TRBV6-5	TRBJ2-7	CASSYEGAYEQYF
few	TRBV11-2	TRBJ2-1	CASSLVSDSYNEQFF
few	TRBV7-9	TRBJ2-4	CASSQGLAGWNIQYF
many	TRBV4-3	TRBJ2-2	CASSQEPGTRLYTGELFF
many	TRBV20-1	TRBJ2-7	CSARELAGGVYEQYF
few	TRBV20-1	TRBJ2-7	CSARGTGSYEQYF
many	TRBV10-3	TRBJ2-1	CAIRGLDNEQFF
few	TRBV4-3	TRBJ1-2	CASRGFYGYTF
many	TRBV28	TRBJ1-5	CASSLRSQPQHF
NA	TRBV28	TRBJ2-5	CASSIRRPETQYF
few	TRBV7-8	TRBJ1-2	CASSLGALQGYIPSNYGYTF
few	TRBV27	TRBJ2-1	CASSPWTRNNEQFF
NA	TRBV5-5	TRBJ1-2	CASSLELANYGYTF
NA	TRBV29-1	TRBJ2-4	CSVETGLTFKNIQYF
NA	TRBV7-2	TRBJ1-1	CASSLASTVPEAFF
few	TRBV6-4	TRBJ2-1	CASSELREGHGLGFF
NA	TRBV6-2/TRBV6-3	TRBJ2-2	CASSYMPTGELFF
many	TRBV7-2	TRBJ2-4	CASSLALTGAYKNIQYF
NA	TRBV19	TRBJ2-2	CASSSRTGLGTGELFF
many	TRBV4-1	TRBJ2-2	CASSLLGQGDYTGELFF
many	TRBV6-5	TRBJ1-3	CASSYRLSTGNTIYF